The 13 T cell receptor beta chains below come from one sample, sequenced in a study of T cells in Graves' hyperthyroidism and ophthalmopathy. Amplified TCR beta CDR3 regions came from RNA transcripts. Primed by the HTBI set, a first-round RT-PCR was run on the TCR CDR3. TCRdb called the multiplex PCR reads again in MiXCR, with one record for every CDR3 protein. The data show some 500,000 distinct CDR3 sequences, with about 16% seen just once and approximately 32% held by the top ten. The specimen sequenced was blood. These receptor sequences come from a woman aged 25 to 45 with Graves' ophthalmopathy.

This chain uses TRBV6-2 or TRBV6-3 with TRBJ2-3; the D gene could be TRBD1 or TRBD2 (5 bases each). Trimming shortened V by 0 bases and J by 13 bases, and 14 bases separated the two germline ends. The V gene's germline CDR1 is MNHEY and CDR2 SVGEGT. The CDR3 consists of 13 residues. In DNA, the CDR3 is TGTGCCAGCAGTTACTCGACCGGGGCCCGCGAGTATTTT. Amino acid sequence: CASSYSTGAREYF.

This clonotype appeared many times. The V call is TRBV28, the J call TRBJ1-5, with D maybe TRBD1 (6 bases). Germline loops: CDR1 MDHEN, CDR2 SYDVKM. This CDR3 has 13 amino acids. Trimming took 7 bases from V and 4 from J, leaving 11 bases between them. The CDR3 sequence: CASTLGGNQPQHF. DNA of the CDR3: TGTGCCAGCACGTTAGGGGGGAATCAGCCCCAGCATTTT.

This clonotype was found many times. The rearrangement joins TRBV5-4 to TRBJ1-2; D not certain. The CDR3 covers 13 residues. V shed 1 base and J shed 1 base, with 5 bases lying between them. Germline V CDR1 and CDR2: SGHNT, YYREEE (reference sequence). DNA for the CDR3: TGTGCCAGCAGCTTGACCCTTAACTATGGCTACACCTTC. Its translation is CASSLTLNYGYTF.

Many counts were recorded for this clonotype. V usage is TRBV12-3 or TRBV12-4 and J usage is TRBJ2-3; 16 bases line up with TRBD2. The J segment lost 5 bases and the V segment lost 4 bases, leaving 3 bases of the junction unmatched. CDR3 length equals 16 residues. The CDR3 DNA sequence: TGTGCCAGCAGTTCGGGACTAGCGGGAGGGGTAGATACGCAGTATTTT. Translated, it gives CASSSGLAGGVDTQYF.

The chain employs TRBV5-1 and TRBJ2-2, with 8 bases that match TRBD1. Trimming took 4 bases from V and 6 from J; bases not matched to a gene: 11. The CDR3 contains 16 residues. Per the germline V gene, CDR1 is SGHRS and CDR2 is YFSETQ. The CDR3, as DNA: TGCGCCAGCAGCCCCGGACAGGGTTGGTCGTCCGGGGAGCTGTTTTTT. Translating it yields CASSPGQGWSSGELFF.

In this sample, this clonotype turned up many times. The chain recombines TRBV30 with TRBJ1-2; no reliable D call. This CDR3 has 13 residues. V gave up 0 bases and J gave up 4 bases, with 9 bases separating them. Germline CDR1 and CDR2: GTSNPN and SVGIG (reference sequence). CDR3 DNA: TGTGCCTGGAGTGTACAACAGTCCTATGGCTACACCTTC. It codes for CAWSVQQSYGYTF.

This clonotype was recorded many times. This chain uses TRBV30 with TRBJ2-1; no definite D call. Trimming removed 8 bases at V and 0 bases at J, with 14 bases between. The CDR3 is 14 residues long. Germline loops: CDR1 GTSNPN, CDR2 SVGIG (reference sequence). The CDR3 region is CARTPLPSYNEQFF. CDR3 sequence (DNA): TGTGCCCGAACGCCTTTGCCCTCCTACAATGAGCAGTTCTTC.

This clonotype was counted only a few times. The gene calls are TRBV6-2 or TRBV6-3 and TRBJ1-1; no reliable D call. This CDR3 is built from 11 residues. The germline V gene has CDR1 MNHEY and CDR2 SVGEGT. V was pared by 2 bases and J by 8 bases, with 6 bases between. CDR3 residues: CASSYSLEAFF. In DNA, the CDR3 is TGTGCCAGCAGTTACAGCTTGGAAGCTTTCTTT.

The DNA of the CDR3 is TGTGCCAGCAGCACAGTGAACACTGAAGCTTTCTTT. This encodes CASSTVNTEAFF. V gene TRBV28 combines with J gene TRBJ1-1; the D is unclear. The CDR3 consists of 12 residues. Between the trimmed V and J ends, which lost 6 bases and 0 bases, there was a span of 5 bases. Germline V gene lookup returns CDR1 MDHEN and CDR2 SYDVKM.

At least ten counts were recorded for this clonotype. V and J are TRBV2 and TRBJ2-7; TRBD1 might be the D (6 bases). The CDR3 runs to 13 residues. The V end was cut by 7 bases, the J end by 3 bases, with 13 bases between. From germline, CDR1 is SNHLY and CDR2 FYNNEI. The chain's CDR3 is CASNSQGDYEQYF. CDR3 sequence (DNA): TGTGCCAGCAATTCACAGGGCGACTACGAGCAGTACTTC.

This clonotype was recorded at least ten times. This sequence joins TRBV30 and TRBJ2-3; 8 bases fit TRBD2. This CDR3 comprises 15 residues. Per the germline V gene, CDR1 is GTSNPN and CDR2 is SVGIG (reference sequence). Trimming took 3 bases from V and 1 from J; bases not matched to a gene: 6. The DNA for the CDR3 is TGTGCCTGGAGGTTAGCGGGATCGGGCACAGATACGCAGTATTTT. It translates to CAWRLAGSGTDTQYF.

There are many counts of this clonotype. V and J are TRBV18 and TRBJ2-5; the D gene could be TRBD1 or TRBD2 (6 bases each). Trimming took 6 bases from V and 3 from J, leaving 11 bases between them. The CDR3 totals 13 residues. In germline, CDR1 is KGHSH, CDR2 LQKENI. The CDR3 DNA follows: TGTGCCAGCTCCCGTAGGGGGGAAGAGACCCAGTACTTC. The encoded protein is CASSRRGEETQYF.

V is TRBV12-3 or TRBV12-4 and J is TRBJ1-3; D gene uncertain. The CDR3 sequence is 15 residues long. Trimming removed 4 bases from V and 0 bases from J, with 10 bases in between. The DNA for the CDR3 is TGTGCCAGCAGTTCCGACGGACTCTCTGGAAACACCATATATTTT. It translates to CASSSDGLSGNTIYF.